This is a list of T cell receptor beta chains from one sample in a study of technical replicates of blood from a few donors. Only in-frame clones appear in the TCRdb table, and some are missing; sequencing was by immunoSEQ multiplex PCR. The table records 65,000 to 90,000 clones, more than 85% of them present only once. The specimen was T cells isolated from PBMCs. The receptor set was obtained from a human donor in good health. Each CDR3 is given with its conserved first and last residue. The D gene is left open where the match is weak. Clone sizes are given selectively: once, few, many, or a class where the clone is expanded.

d_gene	v_gene	abundance	len	j_gene	CDR3aa	CDR3nt
TRBD2	TRBV11-2	once	13	TRBJ2-7	CAHSASGSYEQYF	TGTGCCCACTCTGCCAGCGGGAGCTACGAGCAGTACTTC
TRBD2	TRBV28	-	16	TRBJ2-3	CASSLLAGDRTDTQYF	TGTGCCAGCAGTTTATTGGCGGGAGACAGAACAGATACGCAGTATTTT
-	TRBV6-1	-	15	TRBJ1-5	CASRTGHYSNQPQHF	TGTGCCAGCAGAACAGGGCATTATAGCAATCAGCCCCAGCATTTT
-	TRBV27	-	16	TRBJ1-2	CASSPSRDIHNYGYTF	TGTGCCAGCAGCCCTTCTAGGGACATTCATAACTATGGCTACACCTTC
-	TRBV6-1	-	14	TRBJ1-5	CASSETGSNQPQHF	TGTGCCAGCAGTGAGACGGGGAGCAATCAGCCCCAGCATTTT
-	TRBV5-4	-	13	TRBJ2-1	CASSFWVRNEQFF	TGTGCCAGCAGCTTTTGGGTCAGGAATGAGCAGTTCTTC
TRBD1	TRBV5-4	-	17	TRBJ1-6	CASSLNYGQGGNSPLHF	TGTGCCAGCAGCTTAAATTACGGACAGGGAGGGAACTCACCCCTCCACTTT
TRBD1	TRBV10-3	-	15	TRBJ1-4	CAISENMGDREKLFF	TGTGCCATCAGTGAGAACATGGGGGACAGAGAAAAACTGTTTTTT
TRBD2	TRBV7-8	-	16	TRBJ2-2	CASKLAGGPGSGELFF	TGTGCCAGCAAACTAGCGGGAGGGCCTGGATCCGGGGAGCTGTTTTTT
-	TRBV30	once	14	TRBJ2-7	CAWSATGLYYEQYF	TGTGCCTGGAGCGCTACCGGACTCTACTACGAGCAGTACTTC
-	TRBV18	-	16	TRBJ1-5	CASSPGPGDPNQPQHF	TGTGCCAGCTCACCGGGGCCAGGGGACCCAAATCAGCCCCAGCATTTT
TRBD1	TRBV6-1	-	15	TRBJ1-5	CASSGRGSGNQPQHF	TGTGCCAGCAGTGGCAGGGGGTCTGGCAATCAGCCCCAGCATTTT
TRBD1	TRBV29-1	-	14	TRBJ2-1	CSVVSPGQVNEQFF	TGCAGCGTTGTATCTCCGGGACAGGTAAATGAGCAGTTCTTC
-	TRBV7-6	-	16	TRBJ2-2	CASSQAAPSGGGELFF	TGTGCCAGCAGCCAAGCGGCCCCAAGCGGCGGCGGGGAGCTGTTTTTT
-	TRBV29-1	-	14	TRBJ2-3	CSVTRAEESDTQYF	TGCAGCGTTACCCGGGCGGAGGAATCAGATACGCAGTATTTT
-	TRBV11-2	-	14	TRBJ1-1	CASSLLSGGTEAFF	TGTGCCAGCAGCTTACTTTCCGGGGGCACTGAAGCTTTCTTT
-	TRBV5-1	-	13	TRBJ2-7	CASSSGLSYEQYF	TGCGCCAGCAGCTCCGGGTTATCCTACGAGCAGTACTTC
-	TRBV5-1	-	13	TRBJ2-1	CASSPPLEDEQFF	TGCGCCAGCAGCCCCCCGCTTGAGGATGAGCAGTTCTTC
TRBD1	TRBV2	-	16	TRBJ1-5	CASSLYQGAGNQPQHF	TGTGCCAGCAGCCTTTACCAGGGGGCAGGCAATCAGCCCCAGCATTTT
-	TRBV7-3	-	16	TRBJ2-6	CASSPRTVSGANVLTF	TGTGCCAGCAGCCCCCGGACAGTCTCTGGGGCCAACGTCCTGACTTTC
-	TRBV10-3	-	14	TRBJ2-2	CANSQGLDTGELFF	TGTGCCAATTCACAGGGTCTGGACACCGGGGAGCTGTTTTTT
TRBD2	TRBV5-4	-	16	TRBJ2-1	CASSLVAAGVNNEQFF	TGTGCCAGCAGCTTAGTAGCAGCGGGAGTAAACAATGAGCAGTTCTTC
-	TRBV11-3	-	13	TRBJ2-7	CASSLGGIDEQYF	TGTGCCAGCAGCTTAGGAGGCATCGACGAGCAGTACTTC
-	TRBV2	-	15	TRBJ2-1	CASSEERLVVDEQFF	TGTGCCAGCAGTGAAGAGAGACTAGTGGTCGATGAGCAGTTCTTC
-	TRBV4-1	once	16	TRBJ2-7	CASSLQTGPTTYEQYF	TGCGCCAGCAGCCTCCAGACAGGCCCTACGACCTACGAGCAGTACTTC
-	TRBV7-2	-	12	TRBJ2-1	CASSFNYNEQFF	TGTGCCAGCAGCTTCAACTACAATGAGCAGTTCTTC
TRBD1	TRBV28	-	18	TRBJ1-5	CASRDRKGGTYSNQPQHF	TGTGCCAGTCGGGACAGGAAGGGGGGGACCTATAGCAATCAGCCCCAGCATTTT
-	TRBV6-5	-	11	TRBJ2-2	CASSLYGELFF	TGTGCCAGCAGTTTATACGGGGAGCTGTTTTTT
TRBD1	TRBV15	-	13	TRBJ2-2	CATSTRGPGELFF	TGTGCCACCAGCACCAGGGGGCCCGGGGAGCTGTTTTTT
TRBD1	TRBV15	-	22	TRBJ2-2	CATSGYGRNTGQGASNTGELFF	TGTGCCACCAGCGGCTACGGAAGAAACACGGGACAGGGGGCATCGAACACCGGGGAGCTGTTTTTT
TRBD1	TRBV4-1	-	15	TRBJ1-5	CASSQVAGGDQPQHF	TGCGCCAGCAGCCAAGTTGCAGGGGGCGACCAGCCCCAGCATTTT
-	TRBV15	once	13	TRBJ2-7	CATSSDTSYEQYF	TGTGCCACCAGCAGCGACACCTCCTACGAGCAGTACTTC
TRBD2	TRBV4-2	-	17	TRBJ2-5	CASSQALAGFGQETQYF	TGTGCCAGCAGCCAGGCGCTAGCGGGGTTTGGCCAAGAGACCCAGTACTTC
TRBD2	TRBV4-1	-	18	TRBJ2-3	CASSQEVKGRARTDTQYF	TGCGCCAGCAGCCAAGAGGTTAAGGGGAGGGCCCGAACAGATACGCAGTATTTT
TRBD2	TRBV7-2	-	16	TRBJ2-3	CASSPPPGRGGDTQYF	TGTGCCAGCAGCCCTCCTCCCGGGCGGGGGGGAGATACGCAGTATTTT
TRBD2	TRBV6-6	-	16	TRBJ2-5	CASSYDRAGAGETQYF	TGTGCCAGCAGTTACGATCGAGCGGGAGCTGGGGAGACCCAGTACTTC
TRBD2	TRBV7-8	-	18	TRBJ2-5	CASSPHRIGTSDKETQYF	TGTGCCAGCAGCCCTCACCGAATCGGGACTAGTGATAAAGAGACCCAGTACTTC
TRBD1	TRBV2	once	14	TRBJ2-1	CASSGTGSYNEQFF	TGTGCCAGCAGTGGGACAGGCTCCTACAATGAGCAGTTCTTC
TRBD2	TRBV30	-	14	TRBJ2-3	CAWSVGGSTDTQYF	TGTGCCTGGAGTGTGGGGGGGAGCACAGATACGCAGTATTTT
-	TRBV28	-	15	TRBJ2-3	CASSSPGLLTDTQYF	TGTGCCAGCAGTTCACCGGGACTTCTCACAGATACGCAGTATTTT
-	TRBV7-6	-	15	TRBJ1-2	CASSLVSQGTYGYTF	TGTGCCAGCAGCTTAGTTTCGCAGGGTACCTATGGCTACACCTTC
TRBD2	TRBV19	-	15	TRBJ2-7	CASTEASGSSYEQYF	TGTGCCAGTACCGAAGCTAGCGGAAGCTCCTACGAGCAGTACTTC
TRBD2	TRBV5-1	-	15	TRBJ2-5	CASSSLGTAGETQYF	TGCGCCAGCAGCTCGTTGGGAACAGCGGGGGAGACCCAGTACTTC
TRBD2	TRBV4-2	-	16	TRBJ2-2	CASSQAGSGTTGELFF	TGTGCCAGCAGCCAAGCCGGTAGCGGGACCACCGGGGAGCTGTTTTTT
-	TRBV28	once	14	TRBJ1-3	CASNQGTSGNTIYF	TGTGCCAGCAATCAGGGAACCTCTGGAAACACCATATATTTT
-	TRBV5-6	-	11	TRBJ2-3	CASSLGGTQYF	TGTGCCAGCAGCTTAGGAGGCACGCAGTATTTT
TRBD2	TRBV2	-	17	TRBJ2-7	CASYFSTSGRTAYEQYF	TGTGCCAGCTACTTTTCGACTAGCGGGAGAACGGCCTACGAGCAGTACTTC
-	TRBV5-1	-	15	TRBJ2-4	CASSLDGLAKNIQYF	TGCGCCAGCAGCTTGGACGGGTTGGCCAAAAACATTCAGTACTTC
-	TRBV7-9	-	12	TRBJ2-5	CASSLDRETQYF	TGTGCCAGCAGCTTAGACAGGGAGACCCAGTACTTC